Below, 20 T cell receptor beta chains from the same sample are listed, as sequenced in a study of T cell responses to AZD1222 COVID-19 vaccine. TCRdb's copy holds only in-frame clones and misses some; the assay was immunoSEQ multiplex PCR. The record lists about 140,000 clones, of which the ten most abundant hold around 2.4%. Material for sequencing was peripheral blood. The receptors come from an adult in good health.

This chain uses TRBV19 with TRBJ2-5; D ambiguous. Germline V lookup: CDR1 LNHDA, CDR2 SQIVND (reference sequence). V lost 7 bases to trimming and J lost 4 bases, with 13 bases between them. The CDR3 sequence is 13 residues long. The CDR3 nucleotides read TGTGCCAGTAAGAAAGGGCCGGGAGAGACCCAGTACTTC. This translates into CASKKGPGETQYF. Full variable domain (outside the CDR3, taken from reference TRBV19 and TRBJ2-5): DGGITQSPKYLFRKEGQNVTLSCEQNLNHDAMYWYRQDPGQGLRLIYYSQIVNDFQKGDIAEGYSVSREKKESFPLTVTSAQKNPTAFYLCASKKGPGETQYFGPGTRLLVL.

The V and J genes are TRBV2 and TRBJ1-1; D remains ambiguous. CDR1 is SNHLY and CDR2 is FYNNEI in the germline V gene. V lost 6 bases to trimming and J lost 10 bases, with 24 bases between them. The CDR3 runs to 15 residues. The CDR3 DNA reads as TGTGCCAGCAGGGCGACGGCGGCAGGACCCTCAGCAGCTTTCTTT. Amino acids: CASRATAAGPSAAFF.

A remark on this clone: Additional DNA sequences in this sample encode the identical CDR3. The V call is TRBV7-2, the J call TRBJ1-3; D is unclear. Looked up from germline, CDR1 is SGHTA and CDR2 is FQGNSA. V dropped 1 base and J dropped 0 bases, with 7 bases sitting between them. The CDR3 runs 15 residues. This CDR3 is CASSLGSSSGNTIYF. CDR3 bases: TGTGCCAGCAGCTTAGGGAGCAGCTCTGGAAACACCATATATTTT.

CDR3 amino acids: CASSLGWTQETQYF. For the CDR3, the DNA is TGTGCCAGCAGCTTAGGCTGGACCCAAGAGACCCAGTACTTC. The V gene is TRBV11-2, the J gene TRBJ2-5; D is unresolved. The germline gives CDR1 SGHAT, CDR2 FQNNGV. Trimming pared 1 base from V and 1 base from J, leaving 7 bases between. The CDR3 is made up of 14 amino acids.

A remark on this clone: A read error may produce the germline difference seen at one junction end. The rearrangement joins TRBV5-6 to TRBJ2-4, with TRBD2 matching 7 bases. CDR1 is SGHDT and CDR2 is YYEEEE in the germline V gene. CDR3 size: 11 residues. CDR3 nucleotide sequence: TGTGCCAGCAGCTTGTTCGGACTAGTAGACTTC. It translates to CASSLFGLVDF.

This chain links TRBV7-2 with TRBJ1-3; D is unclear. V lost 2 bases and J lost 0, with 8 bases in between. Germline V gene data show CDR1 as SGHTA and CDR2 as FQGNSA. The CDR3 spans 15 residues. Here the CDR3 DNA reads TGTGCCAGCAGCTTAAGGGTCCTCTCTGGAAACACCATATATTTT. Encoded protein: CASSLRVLSGNTIYF.

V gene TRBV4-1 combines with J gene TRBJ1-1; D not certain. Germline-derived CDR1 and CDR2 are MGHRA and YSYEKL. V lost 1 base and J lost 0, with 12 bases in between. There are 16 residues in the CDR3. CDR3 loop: CASSQAPGQMNTEAFF. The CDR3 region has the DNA TGCGCCAGCAGCCAAGCCCCAGGCCAAATGAACACTGAAGCTTTCTTT.

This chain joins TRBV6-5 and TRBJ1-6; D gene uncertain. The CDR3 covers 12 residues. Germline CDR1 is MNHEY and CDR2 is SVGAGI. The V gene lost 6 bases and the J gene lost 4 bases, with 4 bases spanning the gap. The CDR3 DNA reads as TGTGCCAGCAGCGGTTATAATTCACCCCTCCACTTT. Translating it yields CASSGYNSPLHF.

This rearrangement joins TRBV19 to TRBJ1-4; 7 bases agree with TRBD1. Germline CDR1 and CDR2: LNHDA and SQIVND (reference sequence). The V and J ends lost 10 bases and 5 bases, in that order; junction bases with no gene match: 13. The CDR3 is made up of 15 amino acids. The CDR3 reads CATLESGQLNEKLFF. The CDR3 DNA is TGTGCCACCCTAGAATCGGGACAGTTGAATGAAAAACTGTTTTTT.

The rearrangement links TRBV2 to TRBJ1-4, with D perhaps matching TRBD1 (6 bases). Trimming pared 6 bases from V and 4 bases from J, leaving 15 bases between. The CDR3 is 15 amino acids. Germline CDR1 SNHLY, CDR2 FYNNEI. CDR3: CASSSGVFGNEKLFF. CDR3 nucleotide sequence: TGTGCCAGCAGCTCAGGGGTGTTTGGTAATGAAAAACTGTTTTTT.

CDR3 nucleotide sequence: TGTGCCAGCAGCGTAGTCGGGGGGTCCAATGAGCAGTTCTTC. It translates to CASSVVGGSNEQFF. V is TRBV9 and J is TRBJ2-1; 7 bases match TRBD2. The germline gives CDR1 SGDLS, CDR2 YYNGEE. The V and J ends lost 0 bases and 6 bases, in that order; junction bases with no gene match: 3. The length of the CDR3 is 14 residues.

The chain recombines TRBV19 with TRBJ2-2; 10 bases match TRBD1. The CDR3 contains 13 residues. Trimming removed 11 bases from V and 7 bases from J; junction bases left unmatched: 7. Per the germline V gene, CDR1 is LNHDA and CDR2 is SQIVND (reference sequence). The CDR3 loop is CAGGTGVYGELFF. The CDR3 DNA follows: TGTGCCGGGGGGACAGGGGTGTACGGGGAGCTGTTTTTT.

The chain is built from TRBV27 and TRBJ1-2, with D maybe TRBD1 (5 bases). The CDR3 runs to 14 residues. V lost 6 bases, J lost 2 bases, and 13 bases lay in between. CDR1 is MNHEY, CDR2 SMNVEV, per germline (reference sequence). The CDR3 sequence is CASRKMGLNYGYTF. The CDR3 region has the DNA TGTGCCAGCAGGAAGATGGGACTGAACTATGGCTACACCTTC.

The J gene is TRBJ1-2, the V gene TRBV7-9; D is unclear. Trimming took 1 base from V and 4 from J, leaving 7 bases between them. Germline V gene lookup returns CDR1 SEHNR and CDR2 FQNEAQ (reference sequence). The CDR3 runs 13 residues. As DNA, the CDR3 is TGTGCCAGCAGCTTAGAACAGTTCTATGGCTACACCTTC. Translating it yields CASSLEQFYGYTF.

The CDR3 sequence is CASSSDGARQETQYF. For the CDR3, the DNA is TGTGCCAGCAGCTCAGACGGAGCCAGACAAGAGACCCAGTACTTC. V and J are TRBV7-2 and TRBJ2-5; D ambiguous. The V gene lost 4 bases and the J gene lost 2 bases, with 14 bases spanning the gap. CDR3 length: 15 residues. The germline gives CDR1 SGHTA, CDR2 FQGNSA.

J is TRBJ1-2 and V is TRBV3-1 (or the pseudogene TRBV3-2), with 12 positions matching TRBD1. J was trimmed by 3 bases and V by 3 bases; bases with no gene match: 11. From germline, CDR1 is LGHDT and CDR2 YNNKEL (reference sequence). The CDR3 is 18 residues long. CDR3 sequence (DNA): TGTGCCAGCAGCCACCTCCGGGACAGGGGGCGAGGGCACTATGGCTACACCTTC. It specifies CASSHLRDRGRGHYGYTF.

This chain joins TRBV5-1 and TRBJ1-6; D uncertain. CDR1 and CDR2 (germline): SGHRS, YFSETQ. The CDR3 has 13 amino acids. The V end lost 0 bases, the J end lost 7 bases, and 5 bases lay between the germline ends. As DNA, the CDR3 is TGCGCCAGCAGCTTGGTAGAGAATTCACCCCTCCACTTT. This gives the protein CASSLVENSPLHF.

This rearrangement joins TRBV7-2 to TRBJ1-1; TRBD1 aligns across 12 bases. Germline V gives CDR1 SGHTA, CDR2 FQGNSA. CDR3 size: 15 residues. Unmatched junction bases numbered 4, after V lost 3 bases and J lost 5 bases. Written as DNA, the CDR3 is TGTGCCAGCAGCTTTTCGGGACAGGGGGCGACTGAAGCTTTCTTT. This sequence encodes CASSFSGQGATEAFF.

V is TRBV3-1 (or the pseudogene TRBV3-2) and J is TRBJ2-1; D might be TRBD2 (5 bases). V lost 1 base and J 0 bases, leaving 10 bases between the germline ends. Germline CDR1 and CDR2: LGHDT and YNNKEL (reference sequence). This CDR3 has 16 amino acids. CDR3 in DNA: TGTGCCAGCAGCCAAGCCGGGGAGAGCTCCTACAATGAGCAGTTCTTC. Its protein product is CASSQAGESSYNEQFF.

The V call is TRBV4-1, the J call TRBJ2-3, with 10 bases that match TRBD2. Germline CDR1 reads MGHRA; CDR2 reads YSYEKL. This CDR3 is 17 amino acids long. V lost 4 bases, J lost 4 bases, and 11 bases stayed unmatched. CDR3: CASSPWVAGGVADTQYF. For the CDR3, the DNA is TGCGCCAGCAGCCCGTGGGTAGCGGGGGGTGTAGCAGATACGCAGTATTTT.